Included here is one T cell receptor (beta chain) sequence, with context. J was trimmed by 2 bases and V by 7 bases; bases with no gene match: 5. The CDR3 sequence is 14 residues long. Germline V gene lookup returns CDR1 SNHLY and CDR2 FYNNEI. This table comes from immunoSEQ multiplex PCR, and its TCRdb copy is limited to in-frame clones, with some not included. Among about 70,000 clones, 80% to 90% were seen once, and the ten largest hold under 2.5%. This sample was included in a study of control samples from healthy donors and cancer patients. This clonotype originated in a woman aged 45-59 years with head and neck cancer. The chain couples TRBV2 to TRBJ1-2; 9 bases line up with TRBD1. The sequencing sample was made of PBMCs. CDR3 protein: CASTMDRGNYGYTF. The CDR3 nucleotides read TGTGCCAGCACCATGGACAGGGGAAACTATGGCTACACCTTC.